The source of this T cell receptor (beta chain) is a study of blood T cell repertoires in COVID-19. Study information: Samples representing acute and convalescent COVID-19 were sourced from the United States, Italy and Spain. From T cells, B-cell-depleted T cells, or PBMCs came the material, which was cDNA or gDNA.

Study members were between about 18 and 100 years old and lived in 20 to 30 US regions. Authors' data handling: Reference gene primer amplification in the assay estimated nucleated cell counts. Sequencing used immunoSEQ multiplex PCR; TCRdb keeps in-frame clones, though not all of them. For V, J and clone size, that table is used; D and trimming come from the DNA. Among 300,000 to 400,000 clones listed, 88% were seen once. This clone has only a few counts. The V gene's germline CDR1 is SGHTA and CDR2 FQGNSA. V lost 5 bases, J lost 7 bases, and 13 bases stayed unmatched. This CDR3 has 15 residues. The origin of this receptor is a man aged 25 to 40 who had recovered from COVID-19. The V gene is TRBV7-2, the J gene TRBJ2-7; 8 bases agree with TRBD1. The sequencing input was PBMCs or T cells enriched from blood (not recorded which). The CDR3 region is CASSTWTGTMKEQYF. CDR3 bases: TGTGCCAGCAGCACCTGGACAGGGACCATGAAGGAGCAGTACTTC.